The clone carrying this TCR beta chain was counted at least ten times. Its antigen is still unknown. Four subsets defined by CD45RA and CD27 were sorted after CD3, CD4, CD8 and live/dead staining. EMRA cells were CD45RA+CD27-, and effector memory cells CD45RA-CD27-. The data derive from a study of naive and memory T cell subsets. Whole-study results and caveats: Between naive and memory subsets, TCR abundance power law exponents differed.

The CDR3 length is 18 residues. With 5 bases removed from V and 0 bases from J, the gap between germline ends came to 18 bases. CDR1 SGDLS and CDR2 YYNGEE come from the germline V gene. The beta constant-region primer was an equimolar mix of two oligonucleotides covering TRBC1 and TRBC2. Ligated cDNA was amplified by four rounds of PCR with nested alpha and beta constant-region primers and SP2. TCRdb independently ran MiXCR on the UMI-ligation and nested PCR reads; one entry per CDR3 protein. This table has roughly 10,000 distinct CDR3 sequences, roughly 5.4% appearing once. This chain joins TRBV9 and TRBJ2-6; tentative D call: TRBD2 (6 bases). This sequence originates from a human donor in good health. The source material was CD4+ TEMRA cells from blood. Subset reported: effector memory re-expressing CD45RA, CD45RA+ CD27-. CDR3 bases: TGTGCCAGCAGTCCGACGGTGGGAGGTTCCTCTGGGGCCAACGTCCTGACTTTC. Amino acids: CASSPTVGGSSGANVLTF.